This TCR beta chain stems from a study of blood T cell repertoires in COVID-19. Assay: immunoSEQ multiplex PCR; the TCRdb copy retains only in-frame clones and omits some. The sample shows around 60,000 clones, roughly four fifths of them seen only once. V dropped 6 bases and J dropped 1 base, with 10 bases sitting between them. CDR1 SNHLY and CDR2 FYNNEI come from the germline V gene. CDR3 length equals 14 residues. The chain couples TRBV2 to TRBJ1-5; possibly TRBD1 for D (6 bases). This sequence originates from an elderly man with acute or convalescent COVID-19. Material: peripheral blood. The CDR3 region has the DNA TGTGCCAGCAGCCTACAGGGAAGCAATCAGCCCCAGCATTTT. Translated: CASSLQGSNQPQHF. Using reference TRBV2 and TRBJ1-5 for the parts outside the CDR3, the full variable domain is EPEVTQTPSHQVTQMGQEVILRCVPISNHLYFYWYRQILGQKVEFLVSFYNNEISEKSEIFDDQFSVERPDGSNFTLKIRSTKLEDSAMYFCASSLQGSNQPQHFGDGTRLSIL.